A selection of T cell receptor beta chains follows, all from one sample in a study of blood T cells in healthy people across ages. TCRdb re-derived calls from the 5' RACE reads in MiXCR, one entry per CDR3 protein. The table records roughly 700,000 distinct CDR3 sequences, roughly 49% of them present only once. What was sequenced was blood. The receptors shown here come from an older woman in good health. The CDR3 runs from the conserved cysteine through the conserved F or W. The D gene is left open where the match is weak. Clone size is given for some rows only: seen once, a few or many times, or a class if the clone is expanded.

d_call j_call clone_size v_call cdr3_nt cdr3_aa
. TRBJ1-2 . TRBV20-1 TGCAGTGCTAGCCCTCTCCGAGCCGGCTACACCTTC CSASPLRAGYTF
TRBD2 TRBJ2-5 few TRBV3-1 TGTGCCAGCAGCCGCCTAGCGGAAGAGACCCAGTACTTC CASSRLAEETQYF
. TRBJ1-1 . TRBV6-1 TGTGCCAGCAGTGATCCCCCCTCGTCCAACACTGAAGCTTTCTTT CASSDPPSSNTEAFF
. TRBJ2-5 . TRBV15 TGTGCCACCAGCAGAACAGCGAACACGGGAGAGACCCAGTACTTC CATSRTANTGETQYF
TRBD2 TRBJ2-7 few TRBV3-1 TGTGCCAGCAGCAGTAGCGGGAGGGGTGTATACGAGCAGTACTTC CASSSSGRGVYEQYF
. TRBJ2-5 once TRBV7-2 TGTGCCAGCAGCTTAGGGCCCCTCAACTACGAGCGGTACTTC CASSLGPLNYERYF
. TRBJ2-1 once TRBV7-9 TGTGCCAGCAGCCGGAACTCACTAGGGAATGAGCAGTTCTTC CASSRNSLGNEQFF
. TRBJ2-3 . TRBV5-1 TGCGCCAGCAGCTTGGTCCCGGACGTTTCTAGCACAGATACGCAGTATTTT CASSLVPDVSSTDTQYF
. TRBJ1-2 few TRBV12-3/TRBV12-4 TGTGCCAGCAGCCGTCGGGGGGCTGGGGGCTACACCTTC CASSRRGAGGYTF
. TRBJ2-1 . TRBV20-1 TGCAGTGCTAGACCATTAGGACGTCTTACGCCCAATGAGCAGTTCTTC CSARPLGRLTPNEQFF
. TRBJ2-1 few TRBV4-3 TGCGCCAGCAGCCAAGATGCGACAGGATACAATGAGCAGTTCTTC CASSQDATGYNEQFF
TRBD1 TRBJ2-3 . TRBV5-1 TGCGCCAGCGGACGGACAGGGGGCACAGATACGCAGTATTTT CASGRTGGTDTQYF
. TRBJ1-1 . TRBV20-1 TGCAGTGCTAGAGGGCACCTGAACACTGAAGCTTTCTTT CSARGHLNTEAFF
. TRBJ2-5 . TRBV2 TGTGCCAGCATCCGTCTGGAGACCCAGTACTTC CASIRLETQYF
. TRBJ2-1 . TRBV20-1 TGCAGTGCTAGGGATGTGAGCGGCAATGAGCAGTTCTTC CSARDVSGNEQFF
TRBD1 TRBJ2-7 many TRBV11-2 TGTGCCAGCAGCAAACCTGGGACAGTGCCCTCCTACGAGCAGTACTTC CASSKPGTVPSYEQYF
TRBD1 TRBJ1-2 . TRBV20-1 TGCAGTGCTAGAGCCTTACAGGGGAACTATGGCTACACCTTC CSARALQGNYGYTF
TRBD2 TRBJ2-3 . TRBV6-1 TGTGCCAGCAGTGGGACTAGCGGGAGTTCCAATACGCAGTATTTT CASSGTSGSSNTQYF
. TRBJ2-3 . TRBV29-1 TGCAGCGTCCGAGCGCCAGGGCTCACAGATACGCAGTATTTT CSVRAPGLTDTQYF
. TRBJ2-2 . TRBV7-2 TGTGCCACACAGGAGGGGACCAACACCGGGGAGCTGTTTTTT CATQEGTNTGELFF
. TRBJ2-5 . TRBV6-6 TGTGCCAGCAGTTACTTGGGTAAAGAGACCCAGTACTTC CASSYLGKETQYF
. TRBJ2-1 few TRBV4-3 TGCGCCAGCGGTAACGGGCAGGGGGGCTACAATGAGCAGTTCTTC CASGNGQGGYNEQFF
TRBD1 TRBJ2-3 . TRBV2 TGTGCCAGCAGCAAGGGGGCTAACACAGATACGCAGTATTTT CASSKGANTDTQYF
. TRBJ1-1 . TRBV7-2 TGTGCCAGCAGACGAATGGCACAGATGAACACTGAAGCTTTCTTT CASRRMAQMNTEAFF
. TRBJ2-5 few TRBV20-1 TGCAGTGCTAGAAATTTGAGAACAGGCCAAGAGACCCAGTACTTC CSARNLRTGQETQYF
. TRBJ2-7 . TRBV6-5 TGTGCCAGCAGTTACTCCATGAAGTGGGAGCAGTACTTC CASSYSMKWEQYF
TRBD1 TRBJ1-1 . TRBV20-1 TGCAGTGCGAGAAGGGGGCGTAGCGGCACTGAAGCTTTCTTT CSARRGRSGTEAFF
TRBD1 TRBJ1-2 few TRBV6-5 TGTGCCAGCAGTTACCCCGGACAGGGCACAGCTAACTATGGCTACACCTTC CASSYPGQGTANYGYTF
. TRBJ2-6 . TRBV18 TGTGCCAGCTCACCCCTACAGGGTAACTCTGGGGCCAACGTCCTGACTTTC CASSPLQGNSGANVLTF
. TRBJ2-5 . TRBV11-3 TGTGCCAGCAGCTTTAGCGGTCCAGGGAGTTTAGAGACCCAGTACTTC CASSFSGPGSLETQYF
TRBD2 TRBJ2-1 . TRBV9 TGTGCCAGCAGCGAGACCGCTAGCGGAGCGTACAATGAGCAGTTCTTC CASSETASGAYNEQFF